The 10 T cell receptor beta chains given below trace back to one sample, sequenced in a study of post-analysis software for immune sequencing data. Notes on the study in general: TRBV5-6, TRBV5-1 and TRBV20-1 belonged to a set of a few TRBV segments that were more frequent in patients than controls.

For these TCRs, the target antigens are not known. Unique molecular identifiers tagged the TCR beta cDNA libraries. From the PCR reads, TCRdb called clonotypes with MiXCR, one entry per CDR3 protein. The sample yields around 700,000 distinct CDR3 sequences, 55% to 70% seen once. The sequencing input was blood. The receptor source for this set is a girl aged 2-10 years with multiple sclerosis.

This clonotype has just a few counts. V and J are TRBV5-1 and TRBJ2-5, with a tentative D call TRBD2 (5 bases). Deletions cut 2 bases from V and 4 bases from J, with 9 bases between. Per germline, CDR1 SGHRS and CDR2 YFSETQ. The CDR3 totals 13 residues. The CDR3 region has the DNA TGCGCCAGCAGCTTACTAGGACGAGAGACCCAGTACTTC. It translates to CASSLLGRETQYF.

This clonotype was counted only a few times. The V gene is TRBV12-3 or TRBV12-4, the J gene TRBJ2-1; perhaps D is TRBD1 or TRBD2 (5 bases each). This CDR3 has 15 residues. Trimming shortened V by 3 bases and J by 2 bases, and 11 bases separated the two germline ends. In DNA, the CDR3 is TGTGCCAGCAGTTTTTTACGGGGCCCCTACAATGAGCAGTTCTTC. Its translation is CASSFLRGPYNEQFF.

This chain joins TRBV29-1 and TRBJ2-7; 7 bases line up with TRBD1. This CDR3 contains 11 residues. V dropped 6 bases and J dropped 6; count of bases not matched to a gene: 5. Germline CDR1 SQVTM, CDR2 ANQGSEA. The CDR3 sequence is CSVLQGSEQYF. CDR3 sequence (DNA): TGCAGCGTCCTACAGGGGTCCGAGCAGTACTTC.

This clonotype was seen just once. The chain joins TRBV5-6 to TRBJ2-1, with TRBD1 identical over 7 bases. V lost 6 bases and J lost 8; bases outside the gene matches: 8. The V gene's germline CDR1 is SGHDT and CDR2 YYEEEE. This CDR3 contains 13 residues. The CDR3 here is CASKGEGGHEQFF. The CDR3 nucleotides are TGTGCCAGCAAGGGGGAAGGGGGCCATGAGCAGTTCTTC. Variable domain in full (rest from reference TRBV5-6 and TRBJ2-1): DAGVTQSPTHLIKTRGQQVTLRCSPKSGHDTVSWYQQALGQGPQFIFQYYEEEERQRGNFPDRFSGHQFPNYSSELNVNALLLGDSALYLCASKGEGGHEQFFGPGTRLTVL.

The chain employs TRBV7-6 and TRBJ2-1; 8 nucleotides line up with TRBD1. The CDR3 runs 15 residues. The germline CDR1 and CDR2 sequences are SGHVS and FNYEAQ. V shed 5 bases and J 7 bases; nucleotides not matched to a gene: 10. DNA for the CDR3: TGTGCCAGCAGCACCATCAGGGGGCGATGGAATGAGCAGTTCTTC. As protein: CASSTIRGRWNEQFF.

This clonotype was observed a few times. The chain uses TRBV6-5 and TRBJ2-1, with TRBD2 matching 10 bases. CDR1 and CDR2 from the germline V gene are MNHEY and SVGAGI. The CDR3 covers 16 residues. V lost 4 bases to trimming and J lost 9 bases; unmatched junction nucleotides: 12. This chain's CDR3 is CASSFPAGGPSIEQFF. CDR3 DNA sequence: TGTGCCAGCAGTTTCCCAGCGGGGGGGCCTTCGATTGAGCAGTTCTTC.

This clonotype was observed a single time. V is TRBV4-2 and J is TRBJ2-4, with 8 bases matching TRBD2. V shed 2 bases, J shed 1 base, and the junction held 7 bases outside the gene matches. Germline V lookup: CDR1 LGHNA, CDR2 YNFKEQ. The CDR3 consists of 17 residues. CDR3 sequence: CASSQSTSDLAKNIQYF. The CDR3 nucleotides read TGTGCCAGCAGCCAATCGACTAGCGACCTGGCCAAAAACATTCAGTACTTC.

The chain is built from TRBV6-2 or TRBV6-3 and TRBJ2-2, with D possibly TRBD2 on 6 matching bases. V was trimmed by 5 bases and J by 2 bases, leaving 30 bases between them. The CDR3 runs to 21 residues. CDR1 is MNHEY and CDR2 is SVGEGT in the germline V gene. The CDR3 bases are TGTGCCAGCAGTACCGACCCTCGGTGGCGGGGCAGGGCTGTAAACACCGGGGAGCTGTTTTTT. It codes for CASSTDPRWRGRAVNTGELFF.

V and J are TRBV20-1 and TRBJ2-1, with TRBD2 matching over 7 bases. Germline V gene sequence: CDR1 DFQATT, CDR2 SNEGSKA (reference sequence). This CDR3 spans 14 amino acids. J gave up 2 bases and V 6 bases, and 7 bases lay outside the gene matches. The CDR3 loop reads CSAKREGPYNEQFF. The CDR3 DNA is TGCAGTGCCAAGAGGGAGGGTCCCTACAATGAGCAGTTCTTC.

CDR3 sequence: CASSSVGNSYEQYF. In DNA, the CDR3 is TGTGCCAGTAGTTCCGTTGGTAACTCCTACGAGCAGTACTTC. This chain connects TRBV19 to TRBJ2-7; D ambiguous. V was clipped by 5 bases and J by 0 bases, with 11 bases between them. Germline CDR1 reads LNHDA; CDR2 reads SQIVND (reference sequence). CDR3 length equals 14 residues.